The 17 T cell receptor beta chains in this list originate from one sample, sequenced in a study of blood T cell repertoires in COVID-19. Repertoires were generated with immunoSEQ multiplex PCR, while TCRdb's copy carries only in-frame clones and drops some. Among some 340,000 clones listed, around 83% were seen once. Sequenced input: peripheral blood. These receptors all come from a man aged 25-45 years with active or convalescent COVID-19.

This chain connects TRBV7-3 to TRBJ2-1, with D possibly TRBD2 on 5 matching bases. V shed 0 bases and J shed 6 bases, with 12 bases lying between them. The CDR3 has 15 amino acids. Germline CDR1 SGHTA, CDR2 FQGTGA. CDR3 sequence (DNA): TGTGCCAGCAGCTTAACTCGGGGTGTAGGCAATGAGCAGTTCTTC. It yields the protein CASSLTRGVGNEQFF.

This sequence joins TRBV30 and TRBJ1-2, with D maybe TRBD1 (6 bases). This CDR3 has 13 amino acids. CDR1 GTSNPN and CDR2 SVGIG come from the germline V gene (reference sequence). Trimming shortened V by 3 bases and J by 7 bases, and 15 bases separated the two germline ends. The CDR3 bases are TGTGCCTGGAGCGCGCCTAGGGGGGGTGGCTACACCTTC. Its protein product is CAWSAPRGGGYTF.

The rearrangement links TRBV6-5 to TRBJ2-7; a weak D match, TRBD1 (6 bases). The CDR3 spans 13 residues. Deletions cut 5 bases from V and 3 bases from J, with 11 bases between. Germline loops: CDR1 MNHEY, CDR2 SVGAGI. CDR3 in amino acids: CASSPRGNYEQYF. CDR3 nucleotide sequence: TGTGCCAGCAGTCCCAGGGGAAACTACGAGCAGTACTTC.

This chain joins TRBV23-1 and TRBJ2-2; TRBD2 might be the D (6 bases). TRBV23-1 is annotated as an ORF whose role is uncertain. Deletions cut 8 bases from V and 5 bases from J, with 21 bases between. This CDR3 has 16 amino acids. CDR3 DNA: TGCGCCAGCTTTAGCCGGGCGGGGCTTGGGACCGGGGAGCTGTTTTTT. Translating it yields CASFSRAGLGTGELFF.

About this clone itself: At one end the junction does not follow the germline gene, possibly because of a read error. The chain uses TRBV6-5 and TRBJ2-1, with D unclear. From germline, CDR1 is MNHEY and CDR2 SVGAGI. The CDR3 runs 13 residues. CDR3 residues: CASSYSVYYEQFF. CDR3 nucleotides: TGTGCCAGCAGTTACTCCGTCTACTATGAGCAGTTCTTC.

The chain uses TRBV7-8 and TRBJ2-3; 7 bases align to TRBD2. Trimming cost V 1 base and J 2 bases; bases outside gene matches: 6. Germline-derived CDR1 and CDR2 are SGHVS and FQNEAQ. The CDR3 totals 16 residues. The CDR3 protein is CASSLDPGGDTDTQYF. For the CDR3, the DNA is TGTGCCAGCAGCTTAGATCCTGGGGGGGACACAGATACGCAGTATTTT.

The chain links TRBV7-9 to TRBJ2-1; D may be TRBD2 (7 bases). V was trimmed by 1 base and J by 7 bases, leaving 14 bases between them. The CDR3 totals 15 residues. The V gene's germline CDR1 is SEHNR and CDR2 FQNEAQ (reference sequence). The CDR3 DNA reads as TGTGCCAGCAGCTTAGTTCGGGGGGCCGGGAATGAGCAGTTCTTC. The encoded protein is CASSLVRGAGNEQFF.

The V gene is TRBV5-3, the J gene TRBJ1-3; a possible D gene is TRBD1 (5 bases). TRBV5-3 is known as an ORF, though its function is uncertain. The CDR3 spans 15 residues. Trimming took 2 bases from V and 2 from J, leaving 11 bases between them. The CDR3 sequence is CARSLKGPAGNTIYF. In nucleotides, the CDR3 is TGTGCCAGAAGCTTAAAGGGGCCGGCTGGAAACACCATATATTTT.

The chain has TRBV6-1 and TRBJ2-4, with D possibly matching TRBD2 (6 bases). Germline CDR1 MNHNS, CDR2 SASEGT. The CDR3 spans 15 residues. Trimming pared 3 bases from V and 2 bases from J, leaving 11 bases between. In DNA, the CDR3 is TGTGCCAGCAGTGACAGGGAGGCAACCAAAAACATTCAGTACTTC. This sequence encodes CASSDREATKNIQYF.

This clone was seen a handful of times. The chain uses TRBV2 and TRBJ2-5; 9 bases are shared with TRBD2. V was clipped by 4 bases and J by 2 bases; unmatched bases: 11. The CDR3 totals 17 residues. Germline V gives CDR1 SNHLY, CDR2 FYNNEI. As DNA, the CDR3 is TGTGCCAGCAGTGTAATACAGGGGACTAGCCTTCAAGAGACCCAGTACTTC. Encoded protein: CASSVIQGTSLQETQYF.

The chain has TRBV4-3 and TRBJ1-4; D is uncertain. Germline V CDR1 and CDR2: LGHNA, YSLEER. The V end lost 3 bases, the J end lost 8 bases, and 10 bases lay between the germline ends. CDR3 length: 13 residues. CDR3 sequence reads: CASSHLSREKLFF. The CDR3 DNA sequence: TGCGCCAGCAGCCATCTTTCCCGGGAAAAACTGTTTTTT.

The genes are TRBV25-1 and TRBJ1-2; 11 bases fit TRBD1. This CDR3 is built from 16 residues. The V and J ends lost 0 bases and 8 bases, in that order; junction bases with no gene match: 8. The germline V gene has CDR1 MGHDK and CDR2 SYGVNS. The CDR3 is CASSEYMSGQGGGYTF. CDR3 coding DNA: TGTGCCAGCAGTGAATATATGTCGGGACAGGGGGGAGGCTACACCTTC.

The count of this clone is one. J is TRBJ2-7 and V is TRBV30, with 7 positions matching TRBD2. There are 14 residues in the CDR3. Per germline, CDR1 GTSNPN and CDR2 SVGIG (reference sequence). Trimming at V came to 0 bases and at J to 5 bases, leaving 7 bases not matched to a gene. This CDR3 reads CAWSVPGGSHEQYF. The CDR3 DNA sequence: TGTGCCTGGAGTGTACCAGGCGGGAGTCACGAGCAGTACTTC.

This chain links TRBV9 with TRBJ2-1; tentatively, D is TRBD2 (5 bases). V was shortened by 4 bases and J by 10 bases, with 21 bases between the two germline ends. CDR1 is SGDLS and CDR2 is YYNGEE in the germline V gene. The CDR3 has 15 amino acids. CDR3 in DNA: TGTGCCAGCAGCTCCCTCCCGTACCGAGAGCGGGAGCAGTTCTTC. Translating it yields CASSSLPYREREQFF.

The gene calls are TRBV10-3 and TRBJ2-7; TRBD2 agrees at 11 bases. Losses at the gene ends were 6 bases for V and 3 bases for J; bases not matched to a gene: 4. Germline lookup yields CDR1 ENHRY and CDR2 SYGVKD. The CDR3 runs to 14 residues. In DNA, the CDR3 is TGTGCCATCAGGGATGGGACTAGCGGCTACGAGCAGTACTTC. As protein: CAIRDGTSGYEQYF.

The CDR3 DNA reads TGTGCCAGCAACCCCGGGACAGCAACCTACGAGCAGTACTTC. Translated: CASNPGTATYEQYF. The genes are TRBV6-5 and TRBJ2-7; 7 positions match TRBD1. The CDR3 has 14 amino acids. In germline, CDR1 is MNHEY, CDR2 SVGAGI. V dropped 7 bases and J dropped 2; count of bases not matched to a gene: 8.

The rearrangement joins TRBV7-2 to TRBJ2-3; 7 positions match TRBD1. The trim removed 5 bases at V and 2 bases at J, leaving 4 bases unmatched. Per germline, CDR1 SGHTA and CDR2 FQGNSA. The CDR3 extends over 14 amino acids. The CDR3 is CASSPDRDTDTQYF. CDR3 coding DNA: TGTGCCAGCAGCCCTGACAGGGACACAGATACGCAGTATTTT.